The clone carrying this T cell receptor beta chain was detected only a few times. Its specificity is not known. The germline CDR1 and CDR2 sequences are SGHTA and FQGNSA. Trimming removed 5 bases at V and 12 bases at J, with 11 bases between. This CDR3 region has 11 residues. Primers used in a second PCR of roughly 7 to 12 cycles were a sample-barcoded 5' primer and a J-beta primer mix. Template switching added a 12-random-nucleotide identifier to every cDNA molecule. A single record per CDR3 protein comes from TCRdb applying MiXCR to the 5' RACE reads. The table shows about 1.1 million distinct CDR3 sequences, with 35% to 40% occurring only once. The data were taken from a study of blood T cells in healthy people across ages. Across the whole study: When template switching was applied, about one barcoded beta molecule was captured per two T cells.

Study conclusions and caveats: A greater number of naive CD4+ cells and higher diversity distinguished long-lived donors from aged donors.

The clonotype was recovered from a man younger than 35 in good health. The chain links TRBV7-2 to TRBJ2-1; D gene unclear. Sample: blood. The chain's CDR3 is CASSPAIAQFF. CDR3 bases: TGTGCCAGCAGCCCCGCTATCGCGCAGTTCTTC.